The T cell receptor (beta chain) described here comes from a study of cytomegalovirus exposure and HLA in healthy donors. Whole-study results and caveats: Relative to equally common others, HLA-associated TCR beta chains showed greater clonal expansion in a later analysis. Differences between HLA loci emerged in a later analysis of TCR association rates, with DRB1 most and HLA-C fewest.

The CDR3 is 15 amino acids. Germline loops: CDR1 SEHNR, CDR2 FQNEAQ (reference sequence). This clone was recorded once. Its antigen remains unidentified. A read error may account for a junction end that differs from germline. Primers for the PCR totalled 60 Vbeta and 13 Jbeta. Some clones are missing from TCRdb's copy, which holds only in-frame ones; the method was immunoSEQ multiplex PCR. The repertoire consists of roughly 150,000 clones, with roughly 80% occurring once and the leading ten covering roughly 2%. Source material: PBMCs. The receptor was isolated from a woman aged 40-49 years in good health and CMV-seronegative. V and J are TRBV7-9 and TRBJ2-2; 8 positions agree with TRBD2. The CDR3 DNA sequence: TGTTCCAGCAGCTTACTCGGGGGGGCCTCCGGGGAGCTGTTTTTT. Translated, it gives CSSSLLGGASGELFF.